This TCR beta chain emerged from a study of somatic mutations in cytotoxic T cells in rheumatoid arthritis. Study-wide results and caveats: The antigen targets of the expanded CD8+ clones were unknown. Over 20% of CD8+ cells belonged to the largest CD8+ clone in about an eighth of the 65 patients.

V was trimmed by 3 bases and J by 3 bases, leaving 12 bases between them. The CDR3 is 15 residues long. Germline lookup yields CDR1 LNHDA and CDR2 SQIVND (reference sequence). As regards this clone: The target antigen is unknown.

Positive magnetic bead selection, which isolated the CD4+ and CD8+ cells, was followed by a flow cytometry check of purity. The protocol was immunoSEQ multiplex PCR, while the TCRdb copy is restricted to in-frame clones and leaves out a portion. The sample lists about 14,000 clones, over 70% occurring once. The chain recombines TRBV19 with TRBJ1-5; weak D call: TRBD1 (6 bases). Sequences were obtained from CD8+ T cells sorted from blood. The clonotype originates from an adult with rheumatoid arthritis. CDR3 in amino acids: CASSMGGLPNQPQHF. The CDR3 nucleotides read TGTGCCAGTAGTATGGGGGGGCTGCCCAATCAGCCCCAGCATTTT.